This TCR beta chain was sequenced during a study of graft-versus-host responses after intestinal transplantation. At the level of the study: Those transplanted obtained multivisceral, liver-intestinal, or isolated intestinal grafts.

General observations from the study: Within allografts, high graft-versus-host to host-versus-graft clonal ratios were seen among patients with graft-donor T cell macrochimerism.

Libraries were prepared by immunoSEQ multiplex PCR; TCRdb keeps only in-frame clonotypes and omits some of them. The table lists about 94,000 clones, 91% of them singletons. This clone came up once. Its antigen is currently unknown. The input for sequencing was unstimulated CD8+ T cells sorted from spleen or lymph node cells, taken before intestinal transplant. The sequence was collected from a human donor who received an intestinal transplant.

The chain's CDR3 is CASSQGTGTSYEQYF. CDR3 nucleotide sequence: TGTGCCAGCAGCCAAGGGACAGGGACCTCCTACGAGCAGTACTTC. The chain couples TRBV5-4 to TRBJ2-7; TRBD1 matches 9 bases. This CDR3 has 15 residues. With V trimmed by 4 bases and J by 0 bases, 5 bases remained unmatched. In germline, CDR1 is SGHNT, CDR2 YYREEE (reference sequence).